Shown below are 14 T cell receptor beta chains from a single sample sequenced in a study of blood T cell repertoires in COVID-19. Repertoires were generated with immunoSEQ multiplex PCR, while TCRdb's copy carries only in-frame clones and drops some. The table has roughly 310,000 clones, roughly 90% seen once. The sample comprised peripheral blood. The receptors come from a woman between 50 and 59 years old with active or convalescent COVID-19.

This rearrangement joins TRBV18 to TRBJ2-1; TRBD2 is a possible D gene (6 bases). CDR1 is KGHSH and CDR2 is LQKENI in the germline V gene. The germline V and J ends were trimmed by 0 bases and 7 bases, with 13 bases remaining between them. This CDR3 has 15 amino acids. DNA for the CDR3: TGTGCCAGCTCACCACCTCGGGAGTTGACGAATGAGCAGTTCTTC. Residues: CASSPPRELTNEQFF.

This clone was observed a handful of times. The chain couples TRBV18 to TRBJ2-1; 9 bases map to TRBD1. J lost 15 bases, V lost 2 bases, and 20 bases had no gene match. This CDR3 region has 17 residues. CDR1 is KGHSH and CDR2 is LQKENI in the germline V gene. The CDR3 loop is CASSPGSGTGYGGFSFF. The CDR3 nucleotides read TGTGCCAGCTCACCAGGCTCCGGGACAGGGTACGGGGGATTCTCGTTCTTC. Variable domain in full (rest from reference TRBV18 and TRBJ2-1): NAGVMQNPRHLVRRRGQEARLRCSPMKGHSHVYWYRQLPEEGLKFMVYLQKENIIDESGMPKERFSAEFPKEGPSILRIQQVVRGDSAAYFCASSPGSGTGYGGFSFFGPGTRLTVL.

The chain carries TRBV2 and TRBJ2-3, with 13 bases fitting TRBD2. V trimming: 7 bases; J trimming: 0 bases; junction bases outside the gene matches: 22. From germline, CDR1 is SNHLY and CDR2 FYNNEI. The CDR3 runs 22 residues. CDR3 sequence reads: CASIVTSGGPRNEYPSTDTQYF. CDR3 nucleotides: TGTGCCAGCATTGTGACTAGCGGGGGGCCGCGAAATGAATACCCAAGCACAGATACGCAGTATTTT.

This chain uses TRBV12-5 with TRBJ2-2; D might be TRBD2 (5 bases). The CDR3 has 15 residues. Germline V gene data show CDR1 as LGHNT and CDR2 as FRNRAP. V lost 0 bases, J lost 5 bases, and 10 bases lay in between. The CDR3, as DNA: TGTGCTAGTGGTTTGGTGGATGGACTGACCGGGGAGCTGTTTTTT. Amino acids: CASGLVDGLTGELFF.

The CDR3 DNA sequence: TGTGCCAGCAGCTCGGCCCTAGCGGGCTACAATGAGCAGTTCTTC. Its translation: CASSSALAGYNEQFF. The chain links TRBV7-6 to TRBJ2-1; 8 positions match TRBD2. Germline-derived CDR1 and CDR2 are SGHVS and FNYEAQ. Germline trimming cut 4 bases from V and 3 bases from J; bases unmatched to any gene: 5. The CDR3 extends over 15 amino acids.

This clone turned up a few times. The gene calls are TRBV19 and TRBJ1-5, with D possibly matching TRBD1 (6 bases). Germline values: CDR1 LNHDA, CDR2 SQIVND (reference sequence). CDR3 size: 15 residues. Trimming left V 3 bases short and J 5 bases short, with 14 bases between. The CDR3 coding sequence is TGTGCCAGTAGTATTCACAGGGAGTCCGATCAGCCCCAGCATTTT. Residues: CASSIHRESDQPQHF.

The chain recombines TRBV11-2 with TRBJ1-2; possible D gene TRBD1, 5 bases. Trimming removed 0 bases from V and 8 bases from J, with 16 bases in between. This CDR3 has 15 residues. Germline V lookup: CDR1 SGHAT, CDR2 FQNNGV. This chain's CDR3 is CASSLDQRAGIGYTF. As DNA, the CDR3 is TGTGCCAGCAGCTTAGATCAACGGGCAGGGATAGGCTACACCTTC.

J is TRBJ1-5 and V is TRBV6-2 or TRBV6-3; tentatively, D is TRBD1 (5 bases). The germline gives CDR1 MNHEY, CDR2 SVGEGT. Trimming stripped 6 bases from V and 1 base from J, with 16 bases between. The CDR3 spans 16 residues. CDR3: CASSPPGRGSNQPQHF. DNA of the CDR3: TGTGCCAGCAGCCCTCCCGGGAGGGGAAGCAATCAGCCCCAGCATTTT.

The V call is TRBV19, the J call TRBJ2-1; tentatively, D is TRBD2 (6 bases). The CDR3 contains 15 residues. Germline assignment: CDR1 LNHDA and CDR2 SQIVND (reference sequence). Trimming shortened V by 1 base and J by 2 bases, and 9 bases separated the two germline ends. This chain's CDR3 is CASSIGLGAYNEQFF. CDR3 nucleotides: TGTGCCAGTAGTATAGGACTAGGAGCCTACAATGAGCAGTTCTTC. The whole variable domain, filled in from reference TRBV19 and TRBJ2-1, reads DGGITQSPKYLFRKEGQNVTLSCEQNLNHDAMYWYRQDPGQGLRLIYYSQIVNDFQKGDIAEGYSVSREKKESFPLTVTSAQKNPTAFYLCASSIGLGAYNEQFFGPGTRLTVL.

The V call is TRBV28, the J call TRBJ2-1; the match to TRBD2 covers 7 bases. This CDR3 comprises 13 residues. J lost 12 bases, V lost 4 bases, and 9 bases had no gene match. From germline, CDR1 is MDHEN and CDR2 SYDVKM. The CDR3 is CASSSPSGTLQFF. As DNA, the CDR3 is TGTGCCAGCAGTTCCCCCAGCGGGACCCTGCAGTTCTTC.

The V and J genes are TRBV6-5 and TRBJ2-7, with TRBD1 matching over 8 bases. Unmatched junction bases numbered 11, after V lost 2 bases and J lost 5 bases. This CDR3 comprises 16 residues. CDR1 is MNHEY, CDR2 SVGAGI, per germline. The CDR3 loop reads CASSYQGTGDPNEQYF. The CDR3 coding sequence is TGTGCCAGCAGTTACCAAGGGACAGGAGACCCCAACGAGCAGTACTTC.

This clone appeared a single time. The V call is TRBV7-2, the J call TRBJ1-2; D is unresolved. The CDR3 is 11 amino acids. Per the germline V gene, CDR1 is SGHTA and CDR2 is FQGNSA. Trimming shortened V by 5 bases and J by 4 bases, and 5 bases separated the two germline ends. The CDR3 nucleotides are TGTGCCAGCAGCCCCGGCTATGGCTACACCTTC. This sequence encodes CASSPGYGYTF.

V usage is TRBV28 and J usage is TRBJ2-5, with D perhaps TRBD2 (5 bases). Trimming removed 5 bases at V and 1 base at J, with 20 bases between. Looked up from germline, CDR1 is MDHEN and CDR2 is SYDVKM. This CDR3 is built from 17 residues. The CDR3 region has the DNA TGTGCCAGCAGTCCCTCATCCGCGCGGGTTTTCCAAGAGACCCAGTACTTC. Translation gives CASSPSSARVFQETQYF.

Points on this clone: Other DNA sequences in the sample encode the same CDR3. This rearrangement joins TRBV2 to TRBJ1-2, with 10 bases that match TRBD1. The V gene end was trimmed by 8 bases and the J gene end by 1 base; junction bases not matched to a gene: 1. This CDR3 region has 13 residues. Germline lookup yields CDR1 SNHLY and CDR2 FYNNEI. The CDR3 region has the DNA TGTGCCAGCCGGGACAGGGGTAACTATGGCTACACCTTC. Its translation is CASRDRGNYGYTF. The full variable domain, its missing parts supplied by reference TRBV2 and TRBJ1-2, is EPEVTQTPSHQVTQMGQEVILRCVPISNHLYFYWYRQILGQKVEFLVSFYNNEISEKSEIFDDQFSVERPDGSNFTLKIRSTKLEDSAMYFCASRDRGNYGYTFGSGTRLTVV.